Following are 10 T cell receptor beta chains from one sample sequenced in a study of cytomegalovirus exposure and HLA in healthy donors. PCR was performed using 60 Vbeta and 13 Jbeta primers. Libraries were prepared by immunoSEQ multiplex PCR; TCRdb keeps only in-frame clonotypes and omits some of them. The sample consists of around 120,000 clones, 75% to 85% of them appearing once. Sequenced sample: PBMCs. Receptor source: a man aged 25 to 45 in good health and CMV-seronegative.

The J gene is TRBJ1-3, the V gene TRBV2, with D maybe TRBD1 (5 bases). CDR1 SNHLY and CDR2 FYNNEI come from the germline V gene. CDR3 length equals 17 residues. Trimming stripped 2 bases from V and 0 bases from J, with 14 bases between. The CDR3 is CASSESSGASSGNTIYF. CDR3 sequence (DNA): TGTGCCAGCAGTGAAAGTTCTGGGGCCAGCTCTGGAAACACCATATATTTT.

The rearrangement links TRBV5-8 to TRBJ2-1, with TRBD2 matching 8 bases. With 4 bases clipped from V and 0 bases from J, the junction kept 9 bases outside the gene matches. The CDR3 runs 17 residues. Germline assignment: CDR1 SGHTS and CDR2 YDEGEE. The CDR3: CASSVRLARTSYNEQFF. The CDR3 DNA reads TGTGCCAGCAGCGTGCGACTAGCGAGAACCTCCTACAATGAGCAGTTCTTC.

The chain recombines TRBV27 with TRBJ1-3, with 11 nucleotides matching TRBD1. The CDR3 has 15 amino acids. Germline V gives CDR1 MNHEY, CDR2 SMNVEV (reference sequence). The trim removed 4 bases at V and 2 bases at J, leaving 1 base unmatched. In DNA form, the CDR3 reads TGTGCCAGCAGTTGGGGACAGGGGGCTGGAAACACCATATATTTT. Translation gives CASSWGQGAGNTIYF.

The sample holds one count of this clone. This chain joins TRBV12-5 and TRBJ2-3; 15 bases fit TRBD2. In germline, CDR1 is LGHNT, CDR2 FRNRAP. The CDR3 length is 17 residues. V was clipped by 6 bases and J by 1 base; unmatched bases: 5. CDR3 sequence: CASGSGLAGGGTDTQYF. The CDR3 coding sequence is TGTGCTAGTGGGTCCGGACTAGCGGGAGGGGGCACAGATACGCAGTATTTT.

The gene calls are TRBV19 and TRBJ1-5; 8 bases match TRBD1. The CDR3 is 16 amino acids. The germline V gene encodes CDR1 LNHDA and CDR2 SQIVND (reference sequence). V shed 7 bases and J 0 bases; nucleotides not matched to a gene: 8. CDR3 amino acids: CASIRTGTHSNQPQHF. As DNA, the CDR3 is TGTGCCAGTATTCGGACAGGGACCCATAGCAATCAGCCCCAGCATTTT.

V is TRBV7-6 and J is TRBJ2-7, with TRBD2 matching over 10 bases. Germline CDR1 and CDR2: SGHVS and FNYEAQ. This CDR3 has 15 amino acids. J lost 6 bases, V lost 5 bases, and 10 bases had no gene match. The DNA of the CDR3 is TGTGCCAGCAGCCCCTCAAGCGGGAGGGCCCCCGAGCAGTACTTC. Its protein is CASSPSSGRAPEQYF.

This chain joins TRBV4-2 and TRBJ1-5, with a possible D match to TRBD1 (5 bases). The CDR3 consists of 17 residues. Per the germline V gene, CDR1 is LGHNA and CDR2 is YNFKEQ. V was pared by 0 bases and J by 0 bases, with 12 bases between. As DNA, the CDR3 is TGTGCCAGCAGCCAAGATGGAACAGGCGGTAGCAATCAGCCCCAGCATTTT. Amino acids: CASSQDGTGGSNQPQHF.

CDR3 in DNA: TGTGCCAGCAGCTCTCTCCTTTCCTACAATGAGCAGTTCTTC. Translated, it gives CASSSLLSYNEQFF. The J gene is TRBJ2-1, the V gene TRBV6-5; D is uncertain. V shed 6 bases and J shed 1 base, with 10 bases lying between them. This CDR3 contains 14 residues. Germline values: CDR1 MNHEY, CDR2 SVGAGI.

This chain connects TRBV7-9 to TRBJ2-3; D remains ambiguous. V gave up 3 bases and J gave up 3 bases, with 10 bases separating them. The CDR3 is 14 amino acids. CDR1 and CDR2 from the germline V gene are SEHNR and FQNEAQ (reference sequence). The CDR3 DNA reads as TGTGCCAGCAGCTTCCCCTCGAGGACAGATACGCAGTATTTT. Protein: CASSFPSRTDTQYF.

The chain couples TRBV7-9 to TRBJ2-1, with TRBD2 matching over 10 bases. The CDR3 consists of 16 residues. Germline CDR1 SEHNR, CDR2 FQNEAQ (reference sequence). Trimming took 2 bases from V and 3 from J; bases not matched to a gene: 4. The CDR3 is CASSLFLAGDYNEQFF. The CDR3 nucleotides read TGTGCCAGCAGCTTATTCCTAGCGGGAGACTACAATGAGCAGTTCTTC.